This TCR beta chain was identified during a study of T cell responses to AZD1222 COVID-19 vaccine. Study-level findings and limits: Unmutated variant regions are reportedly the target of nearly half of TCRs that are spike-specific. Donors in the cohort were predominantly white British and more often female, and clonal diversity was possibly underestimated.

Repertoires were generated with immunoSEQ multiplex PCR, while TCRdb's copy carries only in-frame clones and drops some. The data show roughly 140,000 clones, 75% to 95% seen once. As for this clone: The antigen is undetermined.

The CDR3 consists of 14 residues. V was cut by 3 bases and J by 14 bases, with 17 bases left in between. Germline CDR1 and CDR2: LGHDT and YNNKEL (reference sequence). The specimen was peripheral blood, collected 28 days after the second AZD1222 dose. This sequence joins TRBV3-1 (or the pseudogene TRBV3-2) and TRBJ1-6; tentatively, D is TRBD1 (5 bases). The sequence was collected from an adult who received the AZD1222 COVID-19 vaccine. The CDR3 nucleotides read TGTGCCAGCAGCCAGGCCGGGACCTTGAAGGCCCTCCACTTT. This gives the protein CASSQAGTLKALHF.